The TCR beta chain described here comes from a study of response to subunit inactivated influenza vaccine. Notes on the study in general: The authors suggested that every seasonal influenza vaccination recruits few new T cells.

CDR3 length: 11 residues. V lost 2 bases and J lost 11, with 8 bases in between. Germline lookup yields CDR1 MNHEY and CDR2 SVGEGT. Notes on this clonotype: Its cognate antigen is unknown.

MiXCR was run by TCRdb on the RT-PCR reads, yielding one entry per CDR3 protein. Here the sample spans around 320,000 distinct CDR3 sequences, roughly 22% being singletons. This chain connects TRBV6-2 or TRBV6-3 to TRBJ2-3, with D perhaps TRBD2 (5 bases). The input for sequencing was PBMCs from blood, taken less than 22 months after vaccination. The receptor was derived from a man aged 50 to 69 who received an inactivated influenza vaccine. The CDR3, as DNA: TGTGCCAGCAGTTACAAGGAGGTGCAGTATTTT. This gives the protein CASSYKEVQYF.